The clone carrying this T cell receptor (beta chain) was seen only a few times. This record comes from a study of patients and donors after allogeneic stem cell transplantation. TCRdb used MiXCR to reprocess the RT-PCR reads, holding one entry per CDR3 protein. The sample includes about a million distinct CDR3 sequences, approximately 19% of them seen just once. The germline V gene encodes CDR1 LGHNA and CDR2 YSLEER. CDR3 length equals 16 residues. V dropped 2 bases and J dropped 0; count of bases not matched to a gene: 3. Sequencing was carried out using blood, either unsorted or a sorted T cell fraction (not recorded which). The clonotype originates from a human donor who was either an allogeneic HSCT recipient or a stem cell or donor lymphocyte infusion donor (not recorded which). It is not recorded whose cells these are; they may come from a transplant donor. The J gene is TRBJ2-2, the V gene TRBV4-3; 7 bases align to TRBD2. The CDR3 region is CASSQKRGANTGELFF. The CDR3 DNA reads TGCGCCAGCAGCCAAAAACGGGGGGCGAACACCGGGGAGCTGTTTTTT.